Below, 22 T cell receptor beta chains from the same sample are listed, as sequenced in a study of siplizumab effects on memory and regulatory T cells. Using immunoSEQ multiplex PCR, the repertoire was profiled, and TCRdb retains in-frame clones only, with some absent. The sample holds around 94,000 clones; about 93% are singletons and the top ten take around 1.1%. Source material: CD4+ T cells sorted from blood. These receptors were taken from a human donor in good health.

This clone showed up just a few times. V and J are TRBV5-1 and TRBJ2-1, with TRBD1 matching 7 bases. V lost 4 bases and J lost 6; bases outside the gene matches: 7. This CDR3 has 14 residues. Germline-derived CDR1 and CDR2 are SGHRS and YFSETQ. In DNA form, the CDR3 reads TGCGCCAGCAGCATAATCTCAGGGGGCAATGAGCAGTTCTTC. Translating it yields CASSIISGGNEQFF.

The chain combines TRBV5-4 with TRBJ2-6, with TRBD1 matching 7 bases. The germline CDR1 and CDR2 sequences are SGHNT and YYREEE (reference sequence). The CDR3 contains 15 residues. The junction had 3 bases not matched to a gene; V was cut back by 4 bases and J by 2 bases. The CDR3 DNA is TGTGCCAGCAGCCAACAGGGGACTGGGGCCAACGTCCTGACTTTC. Its translation is CASSQQGTGANVLTF. Full variable domain (remainder filled in from reference TRBV5-4 and TRBJ2-6): ETGVTQSPTHLIKTRGQQVTLRCSSQSGHNTVSWYQQALGQGPQFIFQYYREEENGRGNFPPRFSGLQFPNYSSELNVNALELDDSALYLCASSQQGTGANVLTFGAGSRLTVL.

Only one count was recorded for this clone. The chain recombines TRBV11-2 with TRBJ1-2, with a tentative D call TRBD1 (5 bases). The CDR3 consists of 15 residues. The V gene's germline CDR1 is SGHAT and CDR2 FQNNGV. The V and J ends lost 0 bases and 8 bases respectively, with 16 bases between them. The CDR3 here is CASSLERGPNGGYTF. The CDR3, as DNA: TGTGCCAGCAGCTTAGAAAGGGGCCCAAATGGAGGCTACACCTTC.

The V and J genes are TRBV7-3 and TRBJ2-5; either TRBD1 or TRBD2 may supply D (5 bases each). Trimming took off 5 bases at V and 7 bases at J, with 17 bases between the two ends. This CDR3 spans 14 amino acids. Germline V gene data show CDR1 as SGHTA and CDR2 as FQGTGA. CDR3 amino acids: CASSPTRDVGTQYF. Here the CDR3 DNA reads TGTGCCAGCAGCCCGACTCGGGACGTCGGGACCCAGTACTTC.

The chain joins TRBV7-8 to TRBJ1-1; D might be TRBD1 (5 bases). CDR3 length equals 14 residues. In germline, CDR1 is SGHVS, CDR2 FQNEAQ. The V end lost 5 bases, the J end lost 1 base, and 11 bases lay between the germline ends. CDR3 sequence reads: CASSLYGANTEAFF. The DNA for the CDR3 is TGTGCCAGCAGCCTATACGGGGCGAACACTGAAGCTTTCTTT.

This chain joins TRBV7-8 and TRBJ1-4; the D gene is possibly TRBD1 (6 bases). Germline V gene data show CDR1 as SGHVS and CDR2 as FQNEAQ. The CDR3 has 14 amino acids. The ends were cut back, 5 bases at V and 4 bases at J, with 11 bases in the middle. Here the CDR3 reads CASSHRVDNEKLFF. DNA of the CDR3: TGTGCCAGCAGCCACAGGGTAGATAATGAAAAACTGTTTTTT.

The V gene is TRBV11-2, the J gene TRBJ1-1; no firm D call. In germline, CDR1 is SGHAT, CDR2 FQNNGV. V dropped 4 bases and J dropped 0 bases, with 6 bases sitting between them. The CDR3 runs to 13 residues. This chain's CDR3 is CASSSPLNTEAFF. The CDR3 nucleotides read TGTGCCAGCAGCTCCCCCCTGAACACTGAAGCTTTCTTT.

The CDR3 spells CASSLAGVAGAGANVLTF. CDR3 DNA sequence: TGCGCCAGCAGCTTGGCCGGAGTAGCCGGGGCCGGGGCCAACGTCCTGACTTTC. This chain connects TRBV5-1 to TRBJ2-6; tentatively, D is TRBD1 or TRBD2 (5 bases each). V was cut by 0 bases and J by 4 bases, with 17 bases left in between. The CDR3 consists of 18 residues. The germline V gene has CDR1 SGHRS and CDR2 YFSETQ.

V and J are TRBV19 and TRBJ2-3; D is uncertain. In germline, CDR1 is LNHDA, CDR2 SQIVND (reference sequence). CDR3 size: 13 residues. With 9 bases removed from V and 7 bases from J, the gap between germline ends came to 17 bases. Written as DNA, the CDR3 is TGTGCCAGCCATGCGACAAGCAGGCATACGCAGTATTTT. It codes for CASHATSRHTQYF.

This chain uses TRBV28 with TRBJ2-7, with a weak D call TRBD2 (6 bases). The CDR3 spans 15 residues. Germline values: CDR1 MDHEN, CDR2 SYDVKM. V was clipped by 5 bases and J by 4 bases, with 18 bases between them. Here the CDR3 reads CASSPVTGGAYEQYF. The CDR3 coding sequence is TGTGCCAGCAGTCCTGTGACTGGCGGGGCTTACGAGCAGTACTTC.

This chain joins TRBV30 and TRBJ2-1; TRBD2 matches 10 bases. The V gene end was trimmed by 3 bases and the J gene end by 2 bases; junction bases not matched to a gene: 4. Looked up from germline, CDR1 is GTSNPN and CDR2 is SVGIG (reference sequence). The CDR3 runs to 15 residues. CDR3 amino acids: CAWRIAGGAYNEQFF. In DNA form, the CDR3 reads TGTGCCTGGAGGATAGCGGGGGGAGCCTACAATGAGCAGTTCTTC.

The chain employs TRBV28 and TRBJ2-1, with D uncertain. The CDR3 consists of 11 residues. CDR1 is MDHEN and CDR2 is SYDVKM in the germline V gene. The V end was cut by 6 bases, the J end by 5 bases, with 5 bases between. The CDR3 region is CASRLNNEQFF. For the CDR3, the DNA is TGTGCCAGCAGGTTGAACAATGAGCAGTTCTTC.

This clone was picked up one time. The chain uses TRBV4-2 and TRBJ2-7; D gene unclear. CDR1 and CDR2 (germline): LGHNA, YNFKEQ. V dropped 1 base and J dropped 3 bases, with 19 bases sitting between them. The CDR3 loop spans 17 amino acids. This CDR3 reads CASSQGQSRPAGYEQYF. The CDR3 nucleotides are TGTGCCAGCAGCCAAGGGCAGTCGCGACCAGCCGGCTACGAGCAGTACTTC.

The CDR3 reads CARYLLAKNIQYF. The CDR3 DNA is TGTGCCAGATATTTACTAGCCAAAAACATTCAGTACTTC. V gene TRBV2 combines with J gene TRBJ2-4; D is unresolved. V lost 9 bases and J 0 bases, leaving 9 bases between the germline ends. Germline CDR1 and CDR2: SNHLY and FYNNEI. This CDR3 has 13 residues.

The V call is TRBV7-8, the J call TRBJ1-5, with 10 bases that match TRBD1. Germline CDR1 SGHVS, CDR2 FQNEAQ. V shed 4 bases, J shed 0 bases, and the junction held 21 bases outside the gene matches. CDR3 length equals 22 residues. CDR3 loop: CASSSGLSTGGERRISNQPQHF. CDR3 DNA sequence: TGTGCCAGCAGCTCCGGATTATCGACAGGGGGCGAGAGGCGTATTAGCAATCAGCCCCAGCATTTT.

The V and J genes are TRBV15 and TRBJ2-2; TRBD2 matches 14 bases. With 0 bases clipped from V and 6 bases from J, the junction kept 12 bases outside the gene matches. CDR1 is LNHNV and CDR2 is YYDKDF in the germline V gene (reference sequence). The length of the CDR3 is 20 residues. CDR3 nucleotides: TGTGCCACCAGCAGAGATCTTGGAAAGGGGACTAGCGGGAGTTCCGGGGAGCTGTTTTTT. Its protein is CATSRDLGKGTSGSSGELFF.

The chain employs TRBV6-4 and TRBJ2-1; 8 bases match TRBD1. With 4 bases clipped from V and 2 bases from J, the junction kept 4 bases outside the gene matches. The CDR3 is 15 amino acids. Germline values: CDR1 MRHNA, CDR2 SNTAGT. CDR3 DNA sequence: TGTGCCAGCAGTGCCGGGACAGGTGCCTACAATGAGCAGTTCTTC. As protein: CASSAGTGAYNEQFF.

The chain links TRBV19 to TRBJ1-2, with D unresolved. The germline V gene has CDR1 LNHDA and CDR2 SQIVND (reference sequence). The CDR3 is 12 amino acids. V lost 1 base to trimming and J lost 6 bases, with 6 bases between them. CDR3 DNA: TGTGCCAGTAGTATAGTTCCAAATGGCTACACCTTC. Its protein product is CASSIVPNGYTF.

The genes are TRBV28 and TRBJ2-7; 10 bases line up with TRBD1. CDR3 size: 14 residues. J gave up 6 bases and V 6 bases, and 8 bases lay outside the gene matches. Germline CDR1 is MDHEN and CDR2 is SYDVKM. The chain's CDR3 is CASRGTGDSGEQYF. The CDR3 DNA reads as TGTGCCAGCAGGGGGACAGGGGACTCGGGCGAGCAGTACTTC.

This clone was observed a single time. The rearrangement joins TRBV4-1 to TRBJ2-3; no clear D. Germline-derived CDR1 and CDR2 are MGHRA and YSYEKL. Trimming removed 0 bases from V and 8 bases from J, with 6 bases in between. This CDR3 region has 12 residues. CDR3 amino acids: CASSQDGSTQYF. The CDR3 DNA reads TGCGCCAGCAGCCAAGATGGAAGTACGCAGTATTTT.

The chain links TRBV18 to TRBJ2-1; 9 nucleotides match TRBD1. Trimming cost V 5 bases and J 9 bases; bases outside gene matches: 14. The CDR3 loop spans 16 amino acids. The germline gives CDR1 KGHSH, CDR2 LQKENI. CDR3 protein: CASSAQGAHPNVEQFF. CDR3 nucleotide sequence: TGTGCCAGCTCAGCACAGGGGGCCCATCCCAACGTTGAGCAGTTCTTC.

V and J are TRBV2 and TRBJ1-4, with a possible D match to TRBD1 (5 bases). The V end was cut by 6 bases, the J end by 8 bases, with 19 bases between. This CDR3 spans 15 amino acids. CDR1 and CDR2 from the germline V gene are SNHLY and FYNNEI. The CDR3 nucleotides read TGTGCCAGCAGCGAAAAATGGGGGAGAGGAGAAAAACTGTTTTTT. It specifies CASSEKWGRGEKLFF. The variable domain in full, completed from reference TRBV2 and TRBJ1-4, reads EPEVTQTPSHQVTQMGQEVILRCVPISNHLYFYWYRQILGQKVEFLVSFYNNEISEKSEIFDDQFSVERPDGSNFTLKIRSTKLEDSAMYFCASSEKWGRGEKLFFGSGTQLSVL.